Listed here is a single T cell receptor beta chain. The data belong to a study of blood T cell repertoires in COVID-19. About the research overall: COVID-19 samples from acute and convalescent phases originated in the United States, Italy and Spain.

V gave up 4 bases and J gave up 3 bases, with 6 bases separating them. The CDR3 covers 13 residues. Germline CDR1 is KGHSH and CDR2 is LQKENI. Sequencing was performed with immunoSEQ multiplex PCR; in TCRdb, only in-frame clones are kept and a portion is missing. Here the sample spans roughly 190,000 clones, about four fifths being singletons. The chain combines TRBV18 with TRBJ1-4; D remains unclear. The specimen was PBMCs or T cells enriched from blood (not recorded which). This TCR was recovered from a woman aged 30 to 39 who had recovered from COVID-19. The CDR3 coding sequence is TGTGCCAGCTCACAACAGTCTAATGAAAAACTGTTTTTT. Translated: CASSQQSNEKLFF.